Listed here is a single TCR beta chain. Participants reported their clinical history, and cohort assignment relied on those reports. Either two negative PCRs, clearance, or symptom resolution qualified Cohort 3 donors as recovered. The data are from a study of blood T cell repertoires in COVID-19. For the study at large: COVID-19 samples, acute and convalescent, were from the United States, Italy and Spain. PBMCs, B-cell-depleted T cells, or T cells were the source of the cDNA or gDNA that made up the material.

Some clones are missing from TCRdb's copy, which holds only in-frame ones; the method was immunoSEQ multiplex PCR. The sample yields about 150,000 clones, approximately 84% seen once. After removal of 3 bases from V and 1 base from J, the junction contained 6 bases not matched to a gene. Germline CDR1 is SGHTA and CDR2 is FQGNSA. The CDR3 consists of 17 residues. This sequence joins TRBV7-2 and TRBJ2-3; TRBD2 matches at 11 bases. The origin of this receptor is a woman between 45 and 65 years old who had recovered from COVID-19. Sequenced sample: PBMCs or T cells enriched from blood (not recorded which). The CDR3 reads CASSFSSGRIGTDTQYF. The CDR3 DNA is TGTGCCAGCAGCTTCTCTAGCGGGAGGATTGGCACAGATACGCAGTATTTT. The complete variable domain, with remaining parts taken from reference TRBV7-2 and TRBJ2-3, reads GAGVSQSPSNKVTEKGKDVELRCDPISGHTALYWYRQSLGQGLEFLIYFQGNSAPDKSGLPSDRFSAERTGGSVSTLTIQRTQQEDSAVYLCASSFSSGRIGTDTQYFGPGTRLTVL.